This T cell receptor beta chain is from a study of immune evolution from preneoplasia to lung adenocarcinoma. Histologic diagnosis was independently verified by two lung pathologists. This clone came up once. Assay: immunoSEQ multiplex PCR; the TCRdb copy retains only in-frame clones and omits some. The table lists some 1,100 clones, roughly 87% of them singletons. The CDR3 extends over 15 amino acids. The ends were cut back, 10 bases at V and 1 base at J, with 19 bases in the middle. Germline V lookup: CDR1 ENHRY, CDR2 SYGVKD. Sequencing was done on a sample of FFPE atypical adenomatous hyperplasia tissue from the lung. Described subset: atypical adenomatous hyperplasia (AAH), lung preneoplasia. The chain couples TRBV10-3 to TRBJ1-1; possible D gene TRBD1, 6 bases. The sequence was obtained from a person aged 70 to 80 with lung adenocarcinoma. CDR3 residues: CANVLQGKGNTEAFF. For the CDR3, the DNA is TGTGCCAACGTACTACAGGGCAAGGGGAACACTGAAGCTTTCTTT.